Following are 9 T cell receptor beta chains from one sample sequenced in a study of T-cell reconstitution after alpha-beta-depleted transplantation in children (dated by TCRdb to 2016 to 2018). Libraries were built with PCR. Instrument used: Illumina HiSeq 2500. TCR libraries were prepared with molecular barcoding, using unique molecular identifiers to normalize TCRbeta repertoire quantification. The public reads were run again by TCRdb, first through fastp at Q25 and then through MiXCR, and only productive beta chains were kept. Under each unique CDR3 protein, matching rows form one entry showing the most common genes and DNA. Across this sample there are approximately 300,000 distinct CDR3 sequences, with roughly 9.1% seen only once. Less than 9% of the sample is held by the ten biggest clonotypes. The intended sense of this specimen's treatment or condition label: allogeneic hematopoietic cell transplantation with graft depleted of TCRalphabeta T cells and CD19 B cells.

Material: PBMCs, obtained before TCRalphabeta/CD19-depleted stem cell transplant. Receptors originate from a boy younger than two with acute myeloid leukemia, due to receive a stem cell transplant.

This clonotype was observed many times. The chain employs TRBV7-9 and TRBJ2-7, with unresolved D. Per the germline V gene, CDR1 is SEHNR and CDR2 is FQNEAQ (reference sequence). The V and J ends lost 2 bases and 4 bases respectively, with 18 bases between them. The CDR3 spans 16 residues. CDR3 amino acids: CASSLTPHRRIYEQYF. CDR3 nucleotide sequence: TGTGCCAGCAGCTTAACTCCGCACCGACGGATATACGAGCAGTACTTC.

This clonotype was seen ten or more times. The chain carries TRBV7-3 and TRBJ2-1, with TRBD1 identical over 9 bases. Trimming at V came to 5 bases and at J to 5 bases, leaving 7 bases not matched to a gene. Germline CDR1 and CDR2: SGHTA and FQGTGA. The CDR3 covers 15 residues. The CDR3 nucleotides read TGTGCCAGCAGCGTTAACAGGGGGCGAGACAATGAGCAGTTCTTC. This encodes CASSVNRGRDNEQFF.

This clonotype has ten or more counts. The chain combines TRBV7-9 with TRBJ2-7; 12 nucleotides line up with TRBD1. Germline V gives CDR1 SEHNR, CDR2 FQNEAQ (reference sequence). This CDR3 is 14 amino acids long. Unmatched junction bases numbered 6, after V lost 3 bases and J lost 9 bases. The CDR3 is CASSLGTGGLRQYF. The CDR3 nucleotides read TGTGCCAGCAGCTTGGGGACAGGGGGCCTACGGCAGTACTTC. The complete variable domain, with remaining parts taken from reference TRBV7-9 and TRBJ2-7, reads DTGVSQNPRHKITKRGQNVTFRCDPISEHNRLYWYRQTLGQGPEFLTYFQNEAQLEKSRLLSDRFSAERPKGSFSTLEIQRTEQGDSAMYLCASSLGTGGLRQYFGPGTRLTVT.

This clonotype was counted many times. The CDR3 nucleotides read TGTGCCAGCAGTTTAAACGGGCACACTGAAGCTTTCTTT. This encodes CASSLNGHTEAFF. The chain couples TRBV6-5 to TRBJ1-1; D uncertain. This CDR3 contains 13 residues. The germline V gene encodes CDR1 MNHEY and CDR2 SVGAGI. Trimming removed 4 bases from V and 3 bases from J, with 9 bases in between.

The table lists this clonotype with many counts. The chain recombines TRBV7-2 with TRBJ2-3, with a tentative D call TRBD2 (5 bases). The CDR3 is 15 residues long. CDR1 and CDR2 from the germline V gene are SGHTA and FQGNSA. V was pared by 1 base and J by 4 bases, with 12 bases between. CDR3 DNA sequence: TGTGCCAGCAGCTTAGATCCGGGGTCCGCAGATACGCAGTATTTT. Translated: CASSLDPGSADTQYF. The variable domain in full, completed from reference TRBV7-2 and TRBJ2-3, reads GAGVSQSPSNKVTEKGKDVELRCDPISGHTALYWYRQSLGQGLEFLIYFQGNSAPDKSGLPSDRFSAERTGGSVSTLTIQRTQQEDSAVYLCASSLDPGSADTQYFGPGTRLTVL.

This clonotype was detected ten times or more. This chain joins TRBV18 and TRBJ2-5; D remains ambiguous. Between the trimmed V and J ends, which lost 2 bases and 4 bases, there was a span of 14 bases. Germline V lookup: CDR1 KGHSH, CDR2 LQKENI. There are 15 residues in the CDR3. CDR3 residues: CASSPFLPGPETQYF. In nucleotides, the CDR3 is TGTGCCAGCTCACCATTCCTCCCGGGCCCAGAGACCCAGTACTTC. The entire variable domain, with the rest obtained from reference TRBV18 and TRBJ2-5, is as follows: NAGVMQNPRHLVRRRGQEARLRCSPMKGHSHVYWYRQLPEEGLKFMVYLQKENIIDESGMPKERFSAEFPKEGPSILRIQQVVRGDSAAYFCASSPFLPGPETQYFGPGTRLLVL.

This clonotype was seen more than once but under ten times. The chain has TRBV6-2 or TRBV6-3 and TRBJ2-7; 10 nucleotides align to TRBD2. The germline V gene has CDR1 MNHEY and CDR2 SVGEGT. CDR3 size: 15 residues. With V trimmed by 3 bases and J by 2 bases, 4 bases remained unmatched. CDR3 sequence (DNA): TGTGCCAGCAGTTATTCAGCGGGGGGGCCCTACGAGCAGTACTTC. It yields the protein CASSYSAGGPYEQYF.

This clonotype occurred many times. The genes are TRBV5-1 and TRBJ2-2, with D perhaps matching TRBD1 or TRBD2 (5 bases each). The CDR3 runs 14 residues. CDR1 SGHRS and CDR2 YFSETQ come from the germline V gene. Trimming pared 7 bases from V and 0 bases from J, leaving 10 bases between. CDR3 amino acids: CASLRDANTGELFF. The CDR3 DNA reads TGCGCCAGCCTACGGGACGCGAACACCGGGGAGCTGTTTTTT.

This clonotype came up a few times. The genes are TRBV5-1 and TRBJ2-7; the match to TRBD2 covers 9 bases. With V trimmed by 3 bases and J by 4 bases, 5 bases remained unmatched. This CDR3 contains 14 residues. The germline gives CDR1 SGHRS, CDR2 YFSETQ. Here the CDR3 reads CASSSRLADYEQYF. The DNA for the CDR3 is TGCGCCAGCAGCTCCCGACTAGCGGATTACGAGCAGTACTTC. The full variable domain, rest sourced from reference TRBV5-1 and TRBJ2-7, is KAGVTQTPRYLIKTRGQQVTLSCSPISGHRSVSWYQQTPGQGLQFLFEYFSETQRNKGNFPGRFSGRQFSNSRSEMNVSTLELGDSALYLCASSSRLADYEQYFGPGTRLTVT.